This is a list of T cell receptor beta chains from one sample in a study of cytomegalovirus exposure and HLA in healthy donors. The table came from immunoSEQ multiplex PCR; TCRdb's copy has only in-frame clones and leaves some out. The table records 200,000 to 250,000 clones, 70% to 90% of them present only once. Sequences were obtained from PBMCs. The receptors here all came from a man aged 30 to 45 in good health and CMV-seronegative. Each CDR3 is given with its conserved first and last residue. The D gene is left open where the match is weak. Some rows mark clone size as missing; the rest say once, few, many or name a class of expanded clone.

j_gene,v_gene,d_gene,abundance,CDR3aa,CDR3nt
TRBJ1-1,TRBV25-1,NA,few,CASSEYGGRIEAFF,TGTGCCAGCAGTGAATACGGCGGAAGAATTGAAGCTTTCTTT
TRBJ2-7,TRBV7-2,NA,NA,CASSLEWQGTTSYEQYF,TGTGCCAGCAGCTTAGAGTGGCAGGGGACAACCTCCTACGAGCAGTACTTC
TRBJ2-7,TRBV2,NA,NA,CASVRGTGGEQYF,TGTGCCAGCGTCAGGGGAACAGGCGGCGAGCAGTACTTC
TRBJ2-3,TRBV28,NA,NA,CASFQGTDTQYF,TGTGCCAGCTTTCAGGGGACCGATACGCAGTATTTT
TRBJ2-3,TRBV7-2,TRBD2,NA,CASSVTSGGITDTQYF,TGTGCCAGCAGCGTAACTAGCGGGGGGATCACAGATACGCAGTATTTT
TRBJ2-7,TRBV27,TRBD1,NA,CASSAGTGVSYEQYF,TGTGCCAGCAGCGCCGGGACAGGTGTCTCCTACGAGCAGTACTTC
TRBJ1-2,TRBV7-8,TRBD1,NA,CASSLGTGGGYSYTF,TGTGCCAGCAGCCTCGGGACAGGGGGAGGGTATAGCTACACCTTC
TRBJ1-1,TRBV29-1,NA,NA,CSVRVAATEAFF,TGCAGCGTCAGGGTAGCGGCCACTGAAGCTTTCTTT
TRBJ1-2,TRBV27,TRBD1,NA,CASRQGAGYGYTF,TGTGCCAGCAGACAGGGGGCTGGGTATGGCTACACCTTC
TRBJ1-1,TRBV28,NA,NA,CATRGWKSLEAFF,TGTGCCACCCGCGGGTGGAAATCCCTTGAAGCTTTCTTT
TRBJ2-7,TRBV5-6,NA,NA,CASTERRVRGQYF,TGTGCCAGCACCGAAAGACGGGTACGAGGGCAGTACTTC
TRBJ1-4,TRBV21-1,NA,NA,CASSPRGTLIATNEKLFF,TGTGCCAGCAGCCCCAGAGGGACTTTAATTGCAACTAATGAAAAACTGTTTTTT
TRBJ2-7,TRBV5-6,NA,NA,CASSLQAYEQYF,TGTGCCAGCAGCCTTCAGGCCTACGAGCAGTACTTC
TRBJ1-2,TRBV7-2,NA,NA,CASRSSGVEGYTF,TGTGCCAGCAGGTCCTCGGGGGTGGAGGGCTACACCTTC
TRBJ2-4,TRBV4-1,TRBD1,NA,CASSPAGQALLAKNIQYF,TGCGCCAGCAGCCCCGCGGGACAGGCTTTACTAGCCAAAAACATTCAGTACTTC
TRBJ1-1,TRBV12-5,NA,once,CASGSSTIPSTEAFF,TGTGCTAGTGGTTCTTCGACAATTCCGTCGACTGAAGCTTTCTTT
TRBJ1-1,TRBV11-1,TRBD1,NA,CASSRPRLTGGHEAFF,TGTGCCAGCAGCCGTCCACGCCTCACAGGGGGGCATGAAGCTTTCTTT
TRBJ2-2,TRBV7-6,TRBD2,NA,CASTGLAGGRTANTGELFF,TGTGCCAGCACCGGACTAGCGGGGGGGAGGACCGCGAACACCGGGGAGCTGTTTTTT
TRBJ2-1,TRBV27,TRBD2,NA,CASGGTSGGHEQFF,TGTGCCAGCGGGGGGACTAGCGGGGGGCATGAGCAGTTCTTC
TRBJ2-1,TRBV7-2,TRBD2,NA,CASEMGRGYYNEQFF,TGTGCCAGCGAGATGGGGCGGGGGTACTACAATGAGCAGTTCTTC
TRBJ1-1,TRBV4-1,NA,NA,CASSQDPDEAFF,TGCGCCAGCAGCCAAGATCCAGATGAAGCTTTCTTT
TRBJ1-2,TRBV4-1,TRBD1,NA,CASSPITGQGRGYTF,TGCGCCAGCAGCCCGATCACCGGACAGGGGAGGGGCTACACCTTC
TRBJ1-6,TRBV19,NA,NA,CASRVRGSPLHF,TGTGCCAGCAGGGTGAGAGGTTCACCCCTCCACTTT
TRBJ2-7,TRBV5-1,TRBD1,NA,CASSGDSYEQYF,TGCGCCAGCAGCGGGGACAGTTACGAGCAGTACTTC
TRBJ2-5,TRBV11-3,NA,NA,CASSLLQGETQYF,TGTGCCAGCAGCTTATTGCAGGGTGAGACCCAGTACTTC
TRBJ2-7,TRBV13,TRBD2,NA,CASSLSPGLQRSSYEQYF,TGTGCCAGCAGCTTAAGCCCGGGACTACAAAGGAGCTCCTACGAGCAGTACTTC
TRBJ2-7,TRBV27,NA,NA,CASRGLRGRSYEQYF,TGTGCCAGTCGAGGACTACGGGGCCGATCCTACGAGCAGTACTTC
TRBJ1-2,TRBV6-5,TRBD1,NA,CASSYSGRGGYTF,TGTGCCAGCAGTTACTCGGGCAGGGGGGGCTACACCTTC
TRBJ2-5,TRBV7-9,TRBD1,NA,CSSSLFLTGRGETQYF,TGTTCCAGCAGCCTCTTCTTGACAGGGCGTGGCGAGACCCAGTACTTC
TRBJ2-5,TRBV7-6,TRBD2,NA,CASSTGTSGAGETQYF,TGTGCCAGCAGCACCGGGACTAGCGGGGCTGGAGAGACCCAGTACTTC
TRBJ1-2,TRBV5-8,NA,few,CASSFDKVYGYTF,TGTGCCAGCAGTTTCGACAAAGTCTATGGCTACACCTTC
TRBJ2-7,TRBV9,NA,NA,CASSFGQGGNYEQYF,TGTGCCAGCAGCTTTGGACAGGGAGGGAACTACGAGCAGTACTTC
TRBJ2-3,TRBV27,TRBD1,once,CASSPRDRGPVSTDTQYF,TGTGCCAGCAGTCCCAGGGACAGGGGGCCTGTAAGCACAGATACGCAGTATTTT
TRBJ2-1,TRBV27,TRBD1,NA,CASSLWGQGYNEQFF,TGTGCCAGCAGTTTATGGGGACAGGGCTACAATGAGCAGTTCTTC
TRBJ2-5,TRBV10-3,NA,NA,CAISVGGTQETQYF,TGTGCCATCAGCGTTGGGGGGACCCAAGAGACCCAGTACTTC
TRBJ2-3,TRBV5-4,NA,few,CASSSDRRWYF,TGTGCCAGCAGCTCGGACAGAAGATGGTATTTT
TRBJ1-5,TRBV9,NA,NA,CASSEGRGYQPQHF,TGTGCCAGCAGCGAAGGCAGGGGATATCAGCCCCAGCATTTT
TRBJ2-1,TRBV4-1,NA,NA,CASSHTGGSGNEQFF,TGCGCCAGCAGCCATACTGGTGGCTCAGGAAATGAGCAGTTCTTC
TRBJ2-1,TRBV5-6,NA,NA,CASSFPGTEQFF,TGTGCCAGCAGCTTTCCGGGAACTGAGCAGTTCTTC
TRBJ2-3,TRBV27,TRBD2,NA,CASHVLAGGPTDTQYF,TGTGCCAGCCACGTCCTAGCGGGGGGCCCTACAGATACGCAGTATTTT
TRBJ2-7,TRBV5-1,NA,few,CASSFGDWVDYEQYF,TGCGCCAGCAGCTTTGGCGACTGGGTGGACTACGAGCAGTACTTC
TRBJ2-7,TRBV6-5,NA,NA,CASISGYEQYF,TGTGCCAGCATCTCGGGGTACGAGCAGTACTTC
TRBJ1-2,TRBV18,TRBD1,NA,CASSPGNTGDYGYTF,TGTGCCAGCTCACCCGGTAACACAGGGGACTATGGCTACACCTTC
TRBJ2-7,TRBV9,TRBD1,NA,CASSVPNRDRGDEQYF,TGTGCCAGCAGCGTCCCAAACCGGGACAGGGGTGACGAGCAGTACTTC
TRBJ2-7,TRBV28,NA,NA,CASSLRWGGDEQYF,TGTGCCAGCAGTTTGCGGTGGGGGGGCGACGAGCAGTACTTC
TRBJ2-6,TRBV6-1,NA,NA,CASSERRGTGANVLTF,TGTGCCAGCAGTGAACGAAGGGGTACCGGGGCCAACGTCCTGACTTTC
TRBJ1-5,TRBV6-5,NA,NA,CASSSAGNSNQPQHF,TGTGCCAGCAGTTCGGCAGGGAATAGCAATCAGCCCCAGCATTTT
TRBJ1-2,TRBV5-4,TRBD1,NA,CASSLLGQGLTRGYTF,TGTGCCAGCAGCTTGTTGGGACAGGGCCTCACGCGGGGCTACACCTTC
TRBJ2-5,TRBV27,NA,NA,CASSLSPRSLGETQYF,TGTGCCAGCAGTTTATCACCGCGCAGTTTGGGCGAGACCCAGTACTTC
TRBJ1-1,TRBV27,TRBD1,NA,CASSTLIRGLDTEAFF,TGTGCCAGCAGTACCCTAATCAGGGGGCTGGACACTGAAGCTTTCTTT
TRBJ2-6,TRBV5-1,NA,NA,CASSLVGFSGASVLTF,TGCGCCAGCAGCTTGGTAGGATTCTCTGGGGCCAGCGTCCTGACTTTC
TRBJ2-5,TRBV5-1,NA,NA,CASSLRGDQETQYF,TGCGCCAGCAGCTTGCGCGGGGACCAAGAGACCCAGTACTTC
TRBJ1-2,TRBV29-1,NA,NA,CSVARDTNYGYTF,TGCAGCGTTGCCAGGGATACTAACTATGGCTACACCTTC
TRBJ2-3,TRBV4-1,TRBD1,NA,CASSPTGNTDTQYF,TGCGCCAGCAGCCCGACAGGGAACACAGATACGCAGTATTTT
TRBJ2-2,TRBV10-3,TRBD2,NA,CAISESEAGETGELFF,TGTGCCATCAGTGAGTCGGAAGCGGGGGAAACCGGGGAGCTGTTTTTT